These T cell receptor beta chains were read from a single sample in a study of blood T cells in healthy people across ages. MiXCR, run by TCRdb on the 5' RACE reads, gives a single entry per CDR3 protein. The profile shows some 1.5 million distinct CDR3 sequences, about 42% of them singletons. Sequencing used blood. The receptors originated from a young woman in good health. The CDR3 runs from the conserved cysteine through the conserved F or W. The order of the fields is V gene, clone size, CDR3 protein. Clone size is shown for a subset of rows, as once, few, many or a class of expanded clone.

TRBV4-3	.	CASSQSRLADSTDTQYF
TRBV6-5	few	CASSYRTGRTDTQYF
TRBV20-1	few	CSARDWDRGYSYEQYF
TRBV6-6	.	CASSPRWGQYF
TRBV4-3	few	CASSQDHQETQYF
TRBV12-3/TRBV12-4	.	CASNAGITETQYF
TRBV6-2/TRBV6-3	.	CASRYRDTSDTEAFF
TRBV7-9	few	CASSSRTGQPSYGYTF
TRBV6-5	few	CASSSPGRFTDTQYF
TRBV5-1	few	CASSLIIHAHEQYF
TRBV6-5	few	CASSNSNEQFF
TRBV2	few	CASRAGLAGGYNEQFF
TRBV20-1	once	CSARVRQGDKAFF
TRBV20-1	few	CSASSGGSYNEQFF
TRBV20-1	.	CSARVRTSSYNEQFF
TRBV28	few	CASSLSFVRTYEQYF